This T cell receptor (beta chain) was recorded in a study of shared clonotypes between healthy human individuals. Whole-study findings and limits: Naive subsets generally had larger estimated richness than memory subsets. Generation probability values for non-shared clonotypes were lower than those for clonotypes shared by all four donors. Even with large depth, rarefaction showed that sorted-subset sequencing was incomplete.

This clone was detected once. Its target is unknown. This CDR3 is 13 amino acids long. Germline CDR1 is MDHEN and CDR2 is SYDVKM. V was cut by 3 bases and J by 4 bases, with 7 bases left in between. An assay was performed, and its level was deep. TCRdb keeps only in-frame clones here, not all; method: immunoSEQ multiplex PCR. The sample lists roughly 2.2 million clones; just over 90% were seen once. The J gene is TRBJ1-3, the V gene TRBV28; perhaps TRBD1 as D (5 bases). This sequence was found in a man between 18 and 35 years old in good health. Some clones in this sample may be carry-over from other donors' samples. The specimen was naive CD4+ T cells from PBMCs. Sample subset: CD45RA+ positively selected. CDR3 DNA sequence: TGTGCCAGCAGTTTCTGGGGCGGAAACACCATATATTTT. It is translated as CASSFWGGNTIYF.